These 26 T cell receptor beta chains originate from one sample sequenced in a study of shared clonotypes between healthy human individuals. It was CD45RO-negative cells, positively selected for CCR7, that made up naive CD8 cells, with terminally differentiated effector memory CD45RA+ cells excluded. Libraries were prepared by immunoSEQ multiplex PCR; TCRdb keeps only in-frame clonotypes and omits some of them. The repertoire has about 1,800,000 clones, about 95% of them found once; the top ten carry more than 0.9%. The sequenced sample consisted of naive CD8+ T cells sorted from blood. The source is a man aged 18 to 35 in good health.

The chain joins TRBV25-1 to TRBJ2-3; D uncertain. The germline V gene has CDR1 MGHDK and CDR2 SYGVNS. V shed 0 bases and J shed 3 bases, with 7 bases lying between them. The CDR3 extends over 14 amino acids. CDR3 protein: CASSEYIRTDTQYF. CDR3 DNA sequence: TGTGCCAGCAGTGAATATATTCGGACAGATACGCAGTATTTT.

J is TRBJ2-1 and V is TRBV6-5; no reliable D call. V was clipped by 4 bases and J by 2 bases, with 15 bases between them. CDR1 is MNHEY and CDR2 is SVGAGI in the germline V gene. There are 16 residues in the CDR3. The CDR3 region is CASSSGRTQPYNEQFF. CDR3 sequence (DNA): TGTGCCAGCAGTTCCGGTCGGACCCAACCCTACAATGAGCAGTTCTTC.

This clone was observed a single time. Here the CDR3 reads CSVAGGIRYNEQFF. CDR3 DNA sequence: TGCAGCGTTGCCGGGGGGATAAGGTACAATGAGCAGTTCTTC. This chain connects TRBV29-1 to TRBJ2-1; 7 nucleotides align to TRBD2. Losses at the gene ends were 4 bases for V and 4 bases for J; bases not matched to a gene: 7. The germline V gene has CDR1 SQVTM and CDR2 ANQGSEA. CDR3 length: 14 residues.

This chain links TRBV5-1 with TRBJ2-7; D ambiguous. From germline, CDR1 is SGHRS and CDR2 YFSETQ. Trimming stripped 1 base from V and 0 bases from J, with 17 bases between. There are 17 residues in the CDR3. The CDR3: CASSLSLQDTSSYEQYF. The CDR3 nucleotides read TGCGCCAGCAGCTTGTCCCTTCAAGACACGAGCTCCTACGAGCAGTACTTC.

The CDR3 DNA reads as TGTGCCAGCAGTGGGAATCAGGGTTACGAGCAGTACTTC. This encodes CASSGNQGYEQYF. J is TRBJ2-7 and V is TRBV27; weak D call: TRBD1 (5 bases). The CDR3 consists of 13 residues. The V end lost 5 bases, the J end lost 4 bases, and 12 bases lay between the germline ends. CDR1 is MNHEY and CDR2 is SMNVEV in the germline V gene (reference sequence).

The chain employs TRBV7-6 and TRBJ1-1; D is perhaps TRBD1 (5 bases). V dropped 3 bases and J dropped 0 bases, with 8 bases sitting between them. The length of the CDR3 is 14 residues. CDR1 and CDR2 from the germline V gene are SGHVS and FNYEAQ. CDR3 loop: CASSLWGMNTEAFF. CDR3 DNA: TGTGCCAGCAGCTTGTGGGGGATGAACACTGAAGCTTTCTTT. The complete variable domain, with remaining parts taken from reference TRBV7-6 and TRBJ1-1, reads GAGVSQSPRYKVTKRGQDVALRCDPISGHVSLYWYRQALGQGPEFLTYFNYEAQQDKSGLPNDRFSAERPEGSISTLTIQRTEQRDSAMYRCASSLWGMNTEAFFGQGTRLTVV.

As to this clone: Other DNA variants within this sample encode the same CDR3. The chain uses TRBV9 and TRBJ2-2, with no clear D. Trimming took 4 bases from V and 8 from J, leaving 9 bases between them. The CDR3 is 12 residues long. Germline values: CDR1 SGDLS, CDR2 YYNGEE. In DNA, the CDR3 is TGTGCCAGCAGCCCCACCGGAGGGGAGCTGTTTTTT. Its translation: CASSPTGGELFF.

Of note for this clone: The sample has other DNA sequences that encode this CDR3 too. CDR3 in amino acids: CASSRGDSYEQYF. The CDR3 bases are TGTGCCAGCAGCCGGGGCGATAGTTACGAGCAGTACTTC. The chain recombines TRBV5-6 with TRBJ2-7, with D possibly called TRBD1 or TRBD2 (5 bases each). V was shortened by 4 bases and J by 4 bases, with 12 bases between the two germline ends. The CDR3 loop spans 13 amino acids. Per the germline V gene, CDR1 is SGHDT and CDR2 is YYEEEE.

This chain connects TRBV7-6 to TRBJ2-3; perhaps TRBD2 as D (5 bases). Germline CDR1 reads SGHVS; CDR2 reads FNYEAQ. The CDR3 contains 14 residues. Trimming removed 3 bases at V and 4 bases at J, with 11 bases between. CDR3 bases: TGTGCCAGCAGCTTCGACGGGAAATCAGATACGCAGTATTTT. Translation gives CASSFDGKSDTQYF.

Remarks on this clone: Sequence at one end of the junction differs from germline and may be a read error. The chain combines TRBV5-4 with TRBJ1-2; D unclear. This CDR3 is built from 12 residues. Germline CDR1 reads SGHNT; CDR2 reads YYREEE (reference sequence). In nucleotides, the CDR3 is TGTGCCAGCAGCTTGGATCAGGCCGGTGGGGCCTTC. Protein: CASSLDQAGGAF. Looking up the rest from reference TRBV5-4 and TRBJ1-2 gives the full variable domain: ETGVTQSPTHLIKTRGQQVTLRCSSQSGHNTVSWYQQALGQGPQFIFQYYREEENGRGNFPPRFSGLQFPNYSSELNVNALELDDSALYLCASSLDQAGGAFGSGTRLTVV.

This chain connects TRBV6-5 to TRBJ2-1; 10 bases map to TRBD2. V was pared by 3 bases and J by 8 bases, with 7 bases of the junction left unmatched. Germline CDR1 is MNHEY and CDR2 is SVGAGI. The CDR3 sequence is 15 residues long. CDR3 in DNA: TGTGCCAGCAGTTATTTTACTAGCGGGATCTATGAGCAGTTCTTC. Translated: CASSYFTSGIYEQFF.

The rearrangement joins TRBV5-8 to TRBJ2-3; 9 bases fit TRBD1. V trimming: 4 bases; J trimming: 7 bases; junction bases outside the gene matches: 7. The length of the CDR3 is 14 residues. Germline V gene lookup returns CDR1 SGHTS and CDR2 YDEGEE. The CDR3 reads CASSPGTGWNTQYF. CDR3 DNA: TGTGCCAGCAGCCCGGGGACAGGGTGGAATACGCAGTATTTT.

The CDR3 reads CASSPSGTAKNIQYF. CDR3 bases: TGCGCCAGCAGTCCCAGCGGGACCGCCAAAAACATTCAGTACTTC. The chain carries TRBV4-3 and TRBJ2-4, with 7 bases that match TRBD2. The CDR3 has 15 residues. V trimming: 6 bases; J trimming: 1 base; junction bases outside the gene matches: 6. Germline lookup yields CDR1 LGHNA and CDR2 YSLEER.

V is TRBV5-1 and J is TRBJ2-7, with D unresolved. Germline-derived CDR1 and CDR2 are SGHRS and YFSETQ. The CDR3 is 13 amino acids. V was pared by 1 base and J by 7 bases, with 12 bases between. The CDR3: CASSLYSPGEQYF. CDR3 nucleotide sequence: TGCGCCAGCAGCTTGTACAGCCCTGGGGAGCAGTACTTC. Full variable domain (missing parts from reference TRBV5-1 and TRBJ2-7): KAGVTQTPRYLIKTRGQQVTLSCSPISGHRSVSWYQQTPGQGLQFLFEYFSETQRNKGNFPGRFSGRQFSNSRSEMNVSTLELGDSALYLCASSLYSPGEQYFGPGTRLTVT.

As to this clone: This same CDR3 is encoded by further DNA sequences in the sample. The CDR3 DNA reads TGTGCCAGCAGCTTGGGTCAGCCCCAGCATTTT. Its protein product is CASSLGQPQHF. The chain joins TRBV5-8 to TRBJ1-5; no firm D call. Germline V gene lookup returns CDR1 SGHTS and CDR2 YDEGEE. The CDR3 loop spans 11 amino acids. The V and J ends lost 0 bases and 6 bases respectively, with 1 base between them.

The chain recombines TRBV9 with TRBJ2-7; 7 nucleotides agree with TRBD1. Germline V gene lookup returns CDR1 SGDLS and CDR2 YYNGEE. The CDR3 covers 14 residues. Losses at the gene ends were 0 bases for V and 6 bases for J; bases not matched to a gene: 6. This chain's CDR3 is CASSVGTGFLEQYF. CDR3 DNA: TGTGCCAGCAGCGTAGGGACAGGCTTCCTCGAGCAGTACTTC.

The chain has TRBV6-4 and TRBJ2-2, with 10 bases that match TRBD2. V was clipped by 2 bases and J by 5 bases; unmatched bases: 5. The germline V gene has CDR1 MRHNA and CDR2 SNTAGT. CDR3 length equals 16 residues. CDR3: CASSDVAGGITGELFF. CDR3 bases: TGTGCCAGCAGTGACGTAGCGGGAGGAATTACCGGGGAGCTGTTTTTT.

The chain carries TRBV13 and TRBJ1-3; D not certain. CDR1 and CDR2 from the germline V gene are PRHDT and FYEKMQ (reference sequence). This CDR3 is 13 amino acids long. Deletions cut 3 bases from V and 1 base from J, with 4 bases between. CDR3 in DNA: TGTGCCAGCAGCTTTTTTTCTGGAAACACCATATATTTT. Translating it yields CASSFFSGNTIYF.

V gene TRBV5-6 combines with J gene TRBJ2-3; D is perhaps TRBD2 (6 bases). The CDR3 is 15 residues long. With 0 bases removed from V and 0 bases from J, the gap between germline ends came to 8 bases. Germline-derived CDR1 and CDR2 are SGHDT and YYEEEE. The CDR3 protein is CASSLAGTSTDTQYF. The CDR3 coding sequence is TGTGCCAGCAGCTTGGCAGGGACTAGCACAGATACGCAGTATTTT.

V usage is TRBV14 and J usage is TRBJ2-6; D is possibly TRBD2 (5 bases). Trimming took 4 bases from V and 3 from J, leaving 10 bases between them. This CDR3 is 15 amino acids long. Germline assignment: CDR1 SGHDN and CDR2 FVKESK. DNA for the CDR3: TGTGCCAGCAGCCGCTCGGGGAATGGGGCCAACGTCCTGACTTTC. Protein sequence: CASSRSGNGANVLTF.

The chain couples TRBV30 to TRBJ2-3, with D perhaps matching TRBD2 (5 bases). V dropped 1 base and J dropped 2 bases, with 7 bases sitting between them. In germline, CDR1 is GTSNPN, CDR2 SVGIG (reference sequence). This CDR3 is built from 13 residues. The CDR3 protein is CAWSDGNTDTQYF. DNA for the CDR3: TGTGCCTGGAGTGACGGGAACACAGATACGCAGTATTTT.

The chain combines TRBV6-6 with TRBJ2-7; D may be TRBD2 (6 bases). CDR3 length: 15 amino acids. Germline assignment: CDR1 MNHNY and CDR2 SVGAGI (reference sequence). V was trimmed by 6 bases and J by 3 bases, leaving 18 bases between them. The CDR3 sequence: CASRNFLEGIYEQYF. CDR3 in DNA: TGTGCCAGCAGGAACTTCCTGGAGGGCATCTACGAGCAGTACTTC.

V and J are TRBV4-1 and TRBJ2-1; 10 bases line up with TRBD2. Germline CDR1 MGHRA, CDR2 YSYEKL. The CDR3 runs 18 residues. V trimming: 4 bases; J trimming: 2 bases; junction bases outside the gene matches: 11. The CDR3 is CASSRELGGLAAYNEQFF. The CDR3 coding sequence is TGCGCCAGCAGCCGGGAGCTGGGCGGACTAGCGGCCTACAATGAGCAGTTCTTC.

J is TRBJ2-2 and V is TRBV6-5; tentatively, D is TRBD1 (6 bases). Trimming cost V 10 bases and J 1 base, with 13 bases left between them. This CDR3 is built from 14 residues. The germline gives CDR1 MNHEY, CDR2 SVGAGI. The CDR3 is CATKDSENTGELFF. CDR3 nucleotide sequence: TGTGCCACCAAGGACAGCGAGAACACCGGGGAGCTGTTTTTT.

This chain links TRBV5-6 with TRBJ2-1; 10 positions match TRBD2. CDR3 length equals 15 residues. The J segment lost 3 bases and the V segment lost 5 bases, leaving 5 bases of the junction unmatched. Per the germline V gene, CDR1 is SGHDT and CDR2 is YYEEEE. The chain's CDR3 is CASRPPSGGYNEQFF. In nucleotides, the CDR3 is TGTGCCAGCAGACCACCTAGCGGGGGCTACAATGAGCAGTTCTTC.

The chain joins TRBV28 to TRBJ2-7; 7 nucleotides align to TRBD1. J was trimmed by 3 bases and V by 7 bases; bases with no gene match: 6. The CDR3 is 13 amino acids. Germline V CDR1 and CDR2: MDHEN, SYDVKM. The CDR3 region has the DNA TGTGCCAGCACCCCGACAGGGAACTACGAGCAGTACTTC. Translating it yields CASTPTGNYEQYF.